This T cell receptor (beta chain) was captured by sequencing in a study of blood T cell repertoires in COVID-19. Study overall: Sources were T cells, B-cell-depleted T cells, or PBMCs; the material itself was cDNA or gDNA.

Per the study methods: Reference gene primer amplification yielded estimated nucleated cell counts. Sequencing used immunoSEQ multiplex PCR; TCRdb keeps in-frame clones, though not all of them. V, J and clone size are those of that table, while D and trimming were read from the DNA. The table lists 300,000 or so clones, more than 70% of them singletons. Looked up from germline, CDR1 is SNHLY and CDR2 is FYNNEI. The CDR3 totals 12 residues. V was shortened by 4 bases and J by 12 bases, with 12 bases between the two germline ends. This chain connects TRBV2 to TRBJ1-4; D remains unclear. This clonotype was obtained from a woman aged 45-60 years with acute or convalescent COVID-19. Material for sequencing was peripheral blood. The CDR3 DNA is TGTGCCAGCAGTGGGGAGGACGAGGAACTGTTTTTT. It codes for CASSGEDEELFF.